Following are 26 T cell receptor beta chains from one sample sequenced in a study of T cells in Graves' hyperthyroidism and ophthalmopathy. Template material for amplifying TCR beta CDR3 regions consisted of RNA transcripts. The primer set for the first-round RT-PCR of the TCR CDR3 was HTBI. TCRdb called the multiplex PCR reads again in MiXCR, with one record for every CDR3 protein. This sample has roughly 740,000 distinct CDR3 sequences; 15% to 20% occur once, and the top ten carry under 9.5%. Sequenced input: blood. These receptors all stem from a man between 18 and 29 years old with Graves' hyperthyroidism.

The gene calls are TRBV29-1 and TRBJ2-7, with 12 bases matching TRBD2. The CDR3 contains 14 residues. V shed 6 bases, J shed 1 base, and the junction held 4 bases outside the gene matches. Germline values: CDR1 SQVTM, CDR2 ANQGSEA. The CDR3 sequence is CSVGLAGSSYEQYF. As DNA, the CDR3 is TGCAGCGTGGGACTAGCGGGCTCTTCCTACGAGCAGTACTTC.

This clonotype was picked up many times. CDR3 nucleotides: TGTGCTAGTGGTTTGGGGATGACTAGCGCGCTAGGTGATACGCAGTATTTT. This translates into CASGLGMTSALGDTQYF. The genes are TRBV12-5 and TRBJ2-3, with 8 bases identical to TRBD2. The CDR3 contains 17 residues. Germline CDR1 and CDR2: LGHNT and FRNRAP. After removal of 1 base from V and 6 bases from J, the junction contained 12 bases not matched to a gene.

The J gene is TRBJ1-5, the V gene TRBV20-1, with D perhaps matching TRBD1 (5 bases). V was cut by 5 bases and J by 5 bases, with 16 bases left in between. The germline gives CDR1 DFQATT, CDR2 SNEGSKA (reference sequence). The CDR3 length is 14 residues. CDR3 amino acids: CSASDGTGYQPQHF. The DNA for the CDR3 is TGCAGTGCTTCCGACGGGACGGGCTATCAGCCCCAGCATTTT.

This clonotype was detected many times. This sequence joins TRBV7-2 and TRBJ2-1; D possibly uses TRBD1 or TRBD2 (5 bases each). There are 14 residues in the CDR3. V was pared by 4 bases and J by 6 bases, with 13 bases between. Germline V CDR1 and CDR2: SGHTA, FQGNSA. CDR3 nucleotide sequence: TGTGCCAGCAGCTACCAGGGAGCGTCCAATGAGCAGTTCTTC. Its translation is CASSYQGASNEQFF.

Many counts were recorded for this clonotype. This sequence joins TRBV6-6 and TRBJ2-7; D may be TRBD1 (6 bases). This CDR3 comprises 14 residues. Trimming stripped 0 bases from V and 5 bases from J, with 11 bases between. CDR1 is MNHNY, CDR2 SVGAGI, per germline (reference sequence). CDR3 amino acids: CASSYSGQGNEQYF. For the CDR3, the DNA is TGTGCCAGCAGTTACTCGGGCCAGGGGAACGAGCAGTACTTC.

V usage is TRBV11-3 and J usage is TRBJ2-3; 7 positions agree with TRBD1. Germline V gene lookup returns CDR1 SGHNT and CDR2 YENEEA. The CDR3 has 15 residues. Germline trimming cut 2 bases from V and 0 bases from J; bases unmatched to any gene: 2. The CDR3 region is CASSLMGQSTDTQYF. The DNA of the CDR3 is TGTGCCAGCAGCTTAATGGGACAGAGCACAGATACGCAGTATTTT.

The gene calls are TRBV29-1 and TRBJ1-4; maybe TRBD1 (6 bases). The V and J ends lost 7 bases and 8 bases respectively, with 11 bases between them. The CDR3 has 11 residues. CDR1 SQVTM and CDR2 ANQGSEA come from the germline V gene. The CDR3 region has the DNA TGCAGCGCAGGGGCGGGGGAAAAACTGTTTTTT. Its translation: CSAGAGEKLFF. Combining the CDR3 with reference TRBV29-1 and TRBJ1-4 gives the whole variable domain SAVISQKPSRDICQRGTSLTIQCQVDSQVTMMFWYRQQPGQSLTLIATANQGSEATYESGFVIDKFPISRPNLTFSTLTVSNMSPEDSSIYLCSAGAGEKLFFGSGTQLSVL.

This clonotype was counted only a few times. The J gene is TRBJ2-7, the V gene TRBV3-1; 8 bases line up with TRBD2. This CDR3 is 15 amino acids long. CDR1 and CDR2 from the germline V gene are LGHDT and YNNKEL (reference sequence). The junction had 5 bases not matched to a gene; V was cut back by 1 base and J by 3 bases. CDR3 sequence (DNA): TGTGCCAGCAGCCAAGCAAGCGGGAGCGGCTACGAGCAGTACTTC. Amino acid sequence: CASSQASGSGYEQYF.

This clonotype was counted a few times. The chain uses TRBV3-1 and TRBJ2-2; tentative D call: TRBD1 (5 bases). This CDR3 is 12 amino acids long. Germline V gene lookup returns CDR1 LGHDT and CDR2 YNNKEL (reference sequence). With 7 bases removed from V and 8 bases from J, the gap between germline ends came to 11 bases. CDR3 bases: TGTGCCAGCACCAAACAGGCGGGGGAGCTGTTTTTT. Translation gives CASTKQAGELFF.

This clonotype occurred many times. CDR3 nucleotides: TGTGCCAGCAGTATCAGACGGTGGTTTGGGTATGGCTACACCTTC. Translating gives CASSIRRWFGYGYTF. The chain uses TRBV28 and TRBJ1-2; no firm D call. The CDR3 consists of 15 residues. Germline CDR1 is MDHEN and CDR2 is SYDVKM. The germline V and J ends were trimmed by 5 bases and 5 bases, with 18 bases remaining between them.

In DNA, the CDR3 is TGTGCCAGCATTGGGACGGATGGCTACACCTTC. It translates to CASIGTDGYTF. This chain joins TRBV6-2 or TRBV6-3 and TRBJ1-2; a weak D match, TRBD1 (5 bases). The V end was cut by 7 bases, the J end by 6 bases, with 9 bases between. The CDR3 runs to 11 residues. CDR1 is MNHEY and CDR2 is SVGEGT in the germline V gene.

This chain joins TRBV5-1 and TRBJ2-1, with D tentatively TRBD2 (6 bases). Germline assignment: CDR1 SGHRS and CDR2 YFSETQ. Trimming pared 4 bases from V and 9 bases from J, leaving 17 bases between. The CDR3 runs 14 residues. The CDR3 region is CASSPVRERSEQFF. CDR3 DNA: TGCGCCAGCAGCCCTGTACGGGAGCGGAGTGAGCAGTTCTTC.

Many counts were recorded for this clonotype. The genes are TRBV19 and TRBJ2-2; tentative D call: TRBD2 (5 bases). V was shortened by 3 bases and J by 3 bases, with 8 bases between the two germline ends. The length of the CDR3 is 14 residues. Germline CDR1 reads LNHDA; CDR2 reads SQIVND (reference sequence). CDR3 DNA: TGTGCCAGTAGTATCCCCGGGGACACCGGGGAGCTGTTTTTT. It yields the protein CASSIPGDTGELFF.

The rearrangement joins TRBV6-5 to TRBJ2-1; D is unresolved. The CDR3 contains 14 residues. CDR1 is MNHEY, CDR2 SVGAGI, per germline. Trimming removed 2 bases from V and 0 bases from J, with 5 bases in between. The CDR3 loop is CASSYTGSYNEQFF. DNA of the CDR3: TGTGCCAGCAGTTACACGGGCTCCTACAATGAGCAGTTCTTC.

Details on this clonotype: A much larger clone is a single base away; this may be a read error. In nucleotides, the CDR3 is TGTGCCTGGGGTGGAGAGGGGGCCGAGACCCAGTTCTTC. Translating it yields CAWGGEGAETQFF. The chain couples TRBV30 to TRBJ2-5; the match to TRBD1 covers 7 bases. The J call may be incorrect, as the DNA end agrees better with TRBJ2-1. The CDR3 runs 13 residues. Germline CDR1 GTSNPN, CDR2 SVGIG (reference sequence).

The rearrangement joins TRBV12-3 or TRBV12-4 to TRBJ2-1; either TRBD1 or TRBD2 may supply D (5 bases each). Trimming stripped 7 bases from V and 5 bases from J, with 15 bases between. The CDR3 contains 14 residues. For the CDR3, the DNA is TGTGCCAGCAAGGAGTCGGGGCGCAACAATGAGCAGTTCTTC. Translation gives CASKESGRNNEQFF.

This clonotype was counted ten times or more. This sequence joins TRBV12-3 or TRBV12-4 and TRBJ2-3, with TRBD1 identical over 9 bases. The CDR3 runs 14 residues. The V and J ends lost 5 bases and 1 base, in that order; junction bases with no gene match: 1. The CDR3 here is CASSRTGGTDTQYF. The DNA for the CDR3 is TGTGCCAGCAGTCGGACAGGGGGCACAGATACGCAGTATTTT.

This clonotype was observed many times. This chain connects TRBV2 to TRBJ1-2; TRBD1 aligns across 9 bases. CDR3 length: 15 amino acids. Germline CDR1 is SNHLY and CDR2 is FYNNEI. The V gene end was trimmed by 1 base and the J gene end by 6 bases; junction bases not matched to a gene: 6. DNA for the CDR3: TGTGCCAGCAGTGAAGGAGGACAGGGGTTACATGGCTACACCTTC. Translation: CASSEGGQGLHGYTF.

V usage is TRBV20-1 and J usage is TRBJ1-5; TRBD1 matches 9 bases. Germline CDR1 is DFQATT and CDR2 is SNEGSKA (reference sequence). J lost 2 bases, V lost 4 bases, and 3 bases had no gene match. This CDR3 has 14 amino acids. The CDR3 spells CSANRGLRNQPQHF. The CDR3 nucleotides read TGCAGTGCTAACAGGGGGCTTCGCAATCAGCCCCAGCATTTT.

V gene TRBV6-5 combines with J gene TRBJ1-5; TRBD1 agrees at 9 bases. CDR1 is MNHEY, CDR2 SVGAGI, per germline. J gave up 2 bases and V 2 bases, and 19 bases lay outside the gene matches. This CDR3 is built from 21 residues. CDR3 nucleotide sequence: TGTGCCAGCAGTTACCCTGCCCGGACAGGGGACGGAATAGGTGGCAATCAGCCCCAGCATTTT. This sequence encodes CASSYPARTGDGIGGNQPQHF.

The chain recombines TRBV20-1 with TRBJ1-1, with D tentatively TRBD1 (5 bases). Germline V gene sequence: CDR1 DFQATT, CDR2 SNEGSKA (reference sequence). The CDR3 extends over 14 amino acids. The ends were cut back, 5 bases at V and 0 bases at J, with 13 bases in the middle. The CDR3 DNA sequence: TGCAGTGCTCGACAGTCGAATTTGAACACTGAAGCTTTCTTT. It codes for CSARQSNLNTEAFF.

This clonotype was seen repeatedly, ten times or more. The CDR3 reads CASSSPGGGTEAFF. DNA of the CDR3: TGTGCCAGCAGCTCACCGGGGGGGGGCACTGAAGCTTTCTTT. J is TRBJ1-1 and V is TRBV7-9; TRBD1 is a possible D gene (5 bases). CDR3 size: 14 residues. V dropped 4 bases and J dropped 4 bases, with 13 bases sitting between them. Germline loops: CDR1 SEHNR, CDR2 FQNEAQ (reference sequence).

This clonotype was recorded many times. The chain recombines TRBV15 with TRBJ2-7; tentative D call: TRBD2 (6 bases). Germline CDR1 is LNHNV and CDR2 is YYDKDF (reference sequence). CDR3 length: 11 residues. CDR3 protein: CARERWYEQYF. CDR3 DNA: TGTGCTCGGGAGCGGTGGTACGAGCAGTACTTC.

This clonotype was recorded a few times. The J gene is TRBJ2-5, the V gene TRBV6-1; unclear D gene. The CDR3 is made up of 12 amino acids. Germline V CDR1 and CDR2: MNHNS, SASEGT. V dropped 5 bases and J dropped 7 bases, with 11 bases sitting between them. CDR3 nucleotides: TGTGCCAGCAGTCAACACTTGGGGACCCAGTACTTC. Translation: CASSQHLGTQYF.

There are a few counts of this clonotype. The V call is TRBV13, the J call TRBJ2-7; 9 nucleotides line up with TRBD2. The germline V gene has CDR1 PRHDT and CDR2 FYEKMQ (reference sequence). There are 15 residues in the CDR3. The V and J ends lost 3 bases and 7 bases, in that order; junction bases with no gene match: 10. In nucleotides, the CDR3 is TGTGCCAGCAGCTTCGGGACTAGCACCGTGCGGGAGCAGTACTTC. Residues: CASSFGTSTVREQYF.

This clonotype was observed a single time. This could be a read error, since a much larger clone is one nucleotide away. The chain is built from TRBV18 and TRBJ1-2; D is perhaps TRBD1 (5 bases). CDR1 and CDR2 (germline): KGHSH, LQKENI. The CDR3 totals 15 residues. CDR3 in amino acids: CAGSPPGTPYYGYTF. The CDR3 DNA sequence: TGTGCCGGCTCACCACCCGGGACCCCTTACTATGGCTACACCTTC.